This entry lists 3 T cell receptor beta chains sequenced from one sample in a study of Graves' ophthalmopathy and Graves' hyperthyroidism (dated by TCRdb to 2016 to 2018). The instrument was an Illumina HiSeq 2000. TCR beta CDR3 regions were amplified from RNA transcripts for repertoire sequencing. A first-round RT-PCR used HTBI primers with the Qiagen OneStep RT-PCR kit, followed by a second-round multiplex PCR, size selection and purification. TCRdb reanalyzed the raw reads on its own, using fastp at Q25 for trimming and MiXCR for clone calling, and kept in-frame beta chains. Rows are unified per CDR3 protein, each entry keeping the most common DNA and genes. Present in this sample are some 370,000 distinct CDR3 sequences, 17% of which were seen just once. The ten largest clones capture 2.4% of the sample. Material: peripheral blood. These receptors were obtained from an adult woman with stable Graves' hyperthyroidism.

This clonotype was counted many times. The CDR3 coding sequence is TGTGCTAGCCGGCCCCCCACCAGGGGTTACGAGCAGTACTTC. Protein product: CASRPPTRGYEQYF. The chain uses TRBV12-5 and TRBJ2-7; maybe TRBD1 (6 bases). The V gene lost 9 bases and the J gene lost 4 bases, with 19 bases spanning the gap. In germline, CDR1 is LGHNT, CDR2 FRNRAP. The CDR3 sequence is 14 residues long.

The chain is built from TRBV28 and TRBJ2-7, with D hard to call. Germline lookup yields CDR1 MDHEN and CDR2 SYDVKM. There are 13 residues in the CDR3. The V and J ends lost 7 bases and 4 bases respectively, with 14 bases between them. CDR3 bases: TGTGCCAGCATAAAGGACGAGTCTTACGAGCAGTACTTC. Encoded protein: CASIKDESYEQYF. Full variable domain (rest looked up from reference TRBV28 and TRBJ2-7): DVKVTQSSRYLVKRTGEKVFLECVQDMDHENMFWYRQDPGLGLRLIYFSYDVKMKEKGDIPEGYSVSREKKERFSLILESASTNQTSMYLCASIKDESYEQYFGPGTRLTVT.

This clonotype was detected only a few times. The chain links TRBV4-1 to TRBJ1-1, with D perhaps matching TRBD1 (5 bases). V was cut by 1 base and J by 0 bases, with 24 bases left in between. CDR3 length: 20 amino acids. The germline gives CDR1 MGHRA, CDR2 YSYEKL. CDR3 DNA sequence: TGCGCCAGCAGCCAAGGATCCGGGACCGTCACCTGGGGGTTGAACACTGAAGCTTTCTTT. Protein product: CASSQGSGTVTWGLNTEAFF.